The rows below give T cell receptor beta chains drawn from one sample of a study of control samples from healthy donors and cancer patients. Libraries were prepared by immunoSEQ multiplex PCR; TCRdb keeps only in-frame clonotypes and omits some of them. The data hold over 90,000 clones, with approximately 90% observed a single time. The sample consisted of blood. The receptors stem from a woman younger than 30 in good health. Each CDR3 is given with its conserved first and last residue. Each record gives: V gene, D gene, J gene, clone size, CDR3 protein, CDR3 DNA. A D gene is named only where the DNA matches it firmly. Only some rows state a clone size, as once, few, many or a class for expanded clones.

TRBV10-3	-	TRBJ1-5	-	CAISENRDHQPQHF	TGTGCCATCAGTGAAAACAGGGATCATCAGCCCCAGCATTTT
TRBV27	-	TRBJ2-6	-	CASSSPGAGANVLTF	TGTGCCAGCAGTTCCCCAGGGGCTGGGGCCAACGTCCTGACTTTC
TRBV10-3	-	TRBJ1-2	-	CASARDTNYGYTF	TGTGCCAGCGCCCGGGACACGAACTATGGCTACACCTTC
TRBV24-1	TRBD2	TRBJ2-1	-	CATSDLAGLAGYNEQFF	TGTGCCACCAGTGATTTAGCCGGACTAGCGGGTTACAATGAGCAGTTCTTC
TRBV7-8	-	TRBJ1-5	-	CASSLGARRGNQPQHF	TGTGCCAGCAGCTTAGGGGCGAGGAGAGGCAATCAGCCCCAGCATTTT
TRBV19	-	TRBJ2-5	-	CASSIDRAADPETQYF	TGTGCCAGTAGTATAGATAGGGCGGCGGACCCAGAGACCCAGTACTTC
TRBV21-1	-	TRBJ2-2	-	CASSKYDRLYTGELFF	TGTGCCAGCAGCAAATACGACAGGCTCTACACCGGGGAGCTGTTTTTT
TRBV7-2	-	TRBJ2-2	once	CASSLTRGAGGELFF	TGTGCCAGCAGCTTAACCCGGGGGGCCGGCGGGGAGCTGTTTTTT
TRBV10-3	TRBD2	TRBJ2-1	-	CAISESERDGFNEQFF	TGTGCCATCAGTGAGTCGGAGCGGGATGGTTTCAATGAGCAGTTCTTC
TRBV27	-	TRBJ1-2	-	CASSSKTVRDGYTF	TGTGCCAGCAGTTCTAAGACAGTAAGGGATGGCTACACCTTC
TRBV6-6	TRBD1	TRBJ1-2	-	CASSPHGEARGLYYGYTF	TGTGCCAGCAGTCCCCATGGAGAGGCCAGGGGGCTCTACTATGGCTACACCTTC
TRBV4-2	-	TRBJ2-6	-	CASSQGQTTGANVLTF	TGTGCCAGCAGCCAAGGACAAACGACTGGGGCCAACGTCCTGACTTTC
TRBV6-5	-	TRBJ2-3	-	CASRDLGERPDTQYF	TGTGCCAGCAGAGACTTAGGGGAGAGGCCAGATACGCAGTATTTT
TRBV5-5	-	TRBJ1-1	-	CASTPMTSTEAFF	TGTGCCAGCACCCCTATGACCAGCACTGAAGCTTTCTTT
TRBV19	-	TRBJ1-4	-	CASSIWQGEGEKLFF	TGTGCCAGTAGTATCTGGCAGGGTGAGGGTGAAAAACTGTTTTTT
TRBV4-1	-	TRBJ2-3	-	CASSQDGADTQYF	TGCGCCAGCAGCCAAGACGGTGCAGATACGCAGTATTTT
TRBV7-9	TRBD1	TRBJ2-1	-	CASSLGTGAGWSSYNEQFF	TGTGCCAGCAGCTTAGGGACAGGGGCTGGCTGGAGCTCCTACAATGAGCAGTTCTTC
TRBV28	TRBD2	TRBJ2-5	-	CASSSAGGRETQYF	TGTGCCAGCAGTTCCGCGGGGGGGCGGGAGACCCAGTACTTC
TRBV4-3	-	TRBJ2-1	-	CASSQAGRPSYNEQFF	TGCGCCAGCAGCCAAGCCGGACGGCCCTCCTACAATGAGCAGTTCTTC
TRBV6-2/TRBV6-3	TRBD2	TRBJ2-7	-	CASSYPLSGDSYEQYF	TGTGCCAGCAGTTACCCCCTTAGCGGGGACTCCTACGAGCAGTACTTC
TRBV19	-	TRBJ1-4	-	CASSSRTADNEKLFF	TGTGCCAGTAGTTCCCGGACTGCCGATAATGAAAAACTGTTTTTT
TRBV30	TRBD1	TRBJ1-2	-	CASFRDRGRCGYTF	TGTGCCTCTTTCCGGGACAGGGGGAGGTGTGGCTACACCTTC
TRBV2	-	TRBJ2-2	-	CASRGTVNTGELFF	TGTGCCAGCAGAGGGACGGTGAACACCGGGGAGCTGTTTTTT
TRBV20-1	-	TRBJ1-1	-	CSARDPPEAFF	TGCAGTGCTAGAGATCCCCCTGAAGCTTTCTTT
TRBV7-6	TRBD2	TRBJ2-1	once	CASSLAQGLATYNEQFF	TGTGCCAGCAGCTTAGCGCAGGGACTAGCGACCTACAATGAGCAGTTCTTC
TRBV19	TRBD1	TRBJ1-1	-	CASSIGTGRTEAFF	TGTGCCAGTAGTATCGGGACAGGGAGGACTGAAGCTTTCTTT
TRBV29-1	-	TRBJ1-2	-	CSVAAYYGYTF	TGCAGCGTGGCCGCGTACTATGGCTACACCTTC
TRBV3-1/TRBV3-2	-	TRBJ1-1	-	CASSQQTEAFF	TGTGCCAGCAGCCAACAAACTGAAGCTTTCTTT